A selection of T cell receptor beta chains follows, all from one sample in a study of OX40 agonist ivuxolimab in advanced cancers. Using immunoSEQ multiplex PCR, the repertoire was profiled, and TCRdb retains in-frame clones only, with some absent. The top ten hold 1.5% to 2.5% of the sample, which has around 60,000 clones, more than 80% seen once. This specimen consisted of CD4+ or CD8+ T cells sorted from blood, obtained in a trial of the OX40 agonist ivuxolimab. Every receptor here comes from an adult with an advanced solid tumor such as melanoma, head and neck, liver or kidney cancer. Each CDR3 is given with its conserved first and last residue. The D gene is left open where the match is weak. Expanded clones get a size class; other rows say once, few or many, or leave the size out.

V	size	J	D	CDR3	DNA
TRBV11-2	.	TRBJ2-1	TRBD1	CASSTGQVSYNEQFF	TGTGCCAGCAGCACCGGACAGGTCTCCTACAATGAGCAGTTCTTC
TRBV7-9	.	TRBJ2-7	.	CASSLGTRSSYEQYF	TGTGCCAGCAGCTTAGGTACCCGGAGCTCCTACGAGCAGTACTTC
TRBV5-4	.	TRBJ2-1	.	CASSLRETSYNEQFF	TGTGCCAGCAGCTTGCGTGAGACCTCCTACAATGAGCAGTTCTTC
TRBV7-9	.	TRBJ1-3	.	CASSLGTELGNTIYF	TGTGCCAGCAGCTTAGGGACAGAGCTTGGAAACACCATATATTTT
TRBV10-3	.	TRBJ2-6	TRBD1	CAIRDSKQTGANVLTF	TGTGCCATCCGGGACAGTAAGCAGACTGGGGCCAACGTCCTGACTTTC
TRBV25-1	once	TRBJ2-5	.	CASSEYRGHPETQYF	TGTGCCAGCAGTGAATATCGGGGACACCCGGAGACCCAGTACTTC
TRBV12-2	few	TRBJ1-2	.	CASRTRTGGNYGYTF	TGTGCAAGTCGCACCCGGACAGGGGGCAACTATGGCTACACCTTC
TRBV5-1	.	TRBJ2-3	TRBD2	CASSFGLAGEADTQYF	TGCGCCAGCAGCTTTGGACTAGCGGGAGAAGCAGATACGCAGTATTTT
TRBV5-1	.	TRBJ2-1	.	CASSEAGEQFF	TGCGCCAGCTCGGAAGCAGGTGAGCAGTTCTTC
TRBV10-2	few	TRBJ2-2	TRBD2	CASKASGRPNTGELFF	TGCGCCAGCAAGGCTAGCGGGAGACCCAACACCGGGGAGCTGTTTTTT
TRBV2	.	TRBJ2-7	TRBD1	CASNRGLYEQYF	TGTGCCAGCAACAGGGGTTTATACGAGCAGTACTTC
TRBV18	.	TRBJ2-5	.	CASSPNPNGETQYF	TGTGCCAGCTCACCAAACCCAAACGGAGAGACCCAGTACTTC
TRBV29-1	few	TRBJ1-1	.	CSVVVTGGTEAFF	TGCAGCGTTGTCGTCACTGGGGGCACTGAAGCTTTCTTT
TRBV6-5	.	TRBJ2-1	.	CASSYRSRNEQFF	TGTGCCAGCAGTTACAGAAGTAGGAATGAGCAGTTCTTC
TRBV14	few	TRBJ2-1	TRBD2	CASSPTSGIASYYNEQFF	TGTGCCAGCAGCCCGACTAGCGGGATCGCCTCCTACTACAATGAGCAGTTCTTC
TRBV7-3	.	TRBJ1-1	.	CASSLTTVNTEAFF	TGTGCCAGCAGCCTAACGACAGTGAACACTGAAGCTTTCTTT
TRBV4-2	.	TRBJ1-2	TRBD1	CASSPEFRDRGGYTF	TGTGCCAGCAGCCCTGAATTCCGGGACAGGGGTGGCTACACCTTC
TRBV30	few	TRBJ2-7	.	CAWSWGGEQYF	TGTGCCTGGAGTTGGGGTGGCGAGCAGTACTTC
TRBV2	many	TRBJ2-7	.	CASRRAGTNYEQYF	TGTGCCAGTCGGAGGGCCGGGACAAACTACGAGCAGTACTTC
TRBV5-1	.	TRBJ1-1	TRBD1	CASSLRTGGTEAFF	TGCGCCAGCAGCTTGAGGACAGGGGGCACTGAAGCTTTCTTT
TRBV7-2	.	TRBJ2-1	TRBD2	CASSLGLANNEQFF	TGTGCCAGCAGCTTGGGACTAGCCAACAATGAGCAGTTCTTC
TRBV19	.	TRBJ1-5	.	CASSIDGGLGQPQHF	TGTGCCAGTAGTATAGATGGAGGGTTGGGACAGCCCCAGCATTTT
TRBV5-4	.	TRBJ2-3	TRBD2	CAITKIAGDRTQYF	TGTGCCATCACCAAGATAGCGGGAGATCGTACGCAGTATTTT
TRBV7-2	.	TRBJ2-5	TRBD2	CASSLAGTSGQETQYF	TGTGCCAGCAGCTTAGCCGGGACTAGCGGCCAAGAGACCCAGTACTTC
TRBV4-3	.	TRBJ2-2	.	CASSQDRRHRYTGELFF	TGCGCCAGCAGCCAAGATCGACGACACCGTTATACCGGGGAGCTGTTTTTT
TRBV6-5	.	TRBJ2-2	.	CASSFNTGELFF	TGTGCCAGCAGTTTTAACACCGGGGAGCTGTTTTTT